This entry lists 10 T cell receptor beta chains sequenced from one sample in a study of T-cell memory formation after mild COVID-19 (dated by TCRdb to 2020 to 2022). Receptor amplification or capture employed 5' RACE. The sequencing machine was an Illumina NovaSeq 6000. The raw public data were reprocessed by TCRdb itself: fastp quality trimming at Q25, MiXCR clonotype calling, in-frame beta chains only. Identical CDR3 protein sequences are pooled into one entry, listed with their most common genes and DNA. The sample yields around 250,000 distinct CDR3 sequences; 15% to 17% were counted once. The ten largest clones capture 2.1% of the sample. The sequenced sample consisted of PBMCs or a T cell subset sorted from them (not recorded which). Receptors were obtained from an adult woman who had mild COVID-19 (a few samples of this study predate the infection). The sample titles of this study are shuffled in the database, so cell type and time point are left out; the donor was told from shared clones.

CDR3 residues: CASSGGTPKNTEAFF. DNA for the CDR3: TGTGCCAGCAGTGGAGGGACCCCTAAGAACACTGAAGCTTTCTTT. The chain links TRBV2 to TRBJ1-1, with D possibly TRBD1 on 5 matching bases. V was shortened by 4 bases and J by 1 base, with 13 bases between the two germline ends. CDR1 and CDR2 from the germline V gene are SNHLY and FYNNEI. This CDR3 contains 15 residues.

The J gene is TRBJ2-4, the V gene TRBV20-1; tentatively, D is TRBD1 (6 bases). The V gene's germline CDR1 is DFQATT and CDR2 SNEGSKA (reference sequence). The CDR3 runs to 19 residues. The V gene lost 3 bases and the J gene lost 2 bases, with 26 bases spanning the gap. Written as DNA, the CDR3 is TGCAGTGCTAGGCTTTCTACAGGGAAAACCCCTCTAACCAAAAACATTCAGTACTTC. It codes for CSARLSTGKTPLTKNIQYF.

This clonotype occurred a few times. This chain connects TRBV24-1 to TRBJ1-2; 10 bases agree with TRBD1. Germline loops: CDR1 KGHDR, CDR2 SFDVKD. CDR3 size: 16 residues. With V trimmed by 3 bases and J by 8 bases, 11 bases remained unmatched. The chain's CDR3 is CATSDPAGTGVEGYTF. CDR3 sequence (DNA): TGTGCCACCAGTGATCCGGCCGGGACAGGGGTAGAAGGCTACACCTTC.

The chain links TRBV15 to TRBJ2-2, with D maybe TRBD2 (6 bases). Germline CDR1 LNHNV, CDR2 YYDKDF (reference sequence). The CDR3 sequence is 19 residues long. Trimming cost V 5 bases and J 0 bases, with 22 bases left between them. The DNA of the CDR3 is TGTGCCACCAGCGGCGGGGCTGCCCTGCCCCATACGAACACCGGGGAGCTGTTTTTT. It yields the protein CATSGGAALPHTNTGELFF.

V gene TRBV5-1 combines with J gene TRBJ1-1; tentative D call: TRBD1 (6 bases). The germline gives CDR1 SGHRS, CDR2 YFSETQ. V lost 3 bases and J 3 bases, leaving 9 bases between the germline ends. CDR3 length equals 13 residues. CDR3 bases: TGCGCCAGCAGCTGGACAGTGGACACTGAAGCTTTCTTT. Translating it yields CASSWTVDTEAFF.

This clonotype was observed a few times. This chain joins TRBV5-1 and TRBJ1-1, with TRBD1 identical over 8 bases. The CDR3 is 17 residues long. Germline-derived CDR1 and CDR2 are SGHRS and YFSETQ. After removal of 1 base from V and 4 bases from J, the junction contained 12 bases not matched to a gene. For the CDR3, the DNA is TGCGCCAGCAGCTTGTCCCAGGGGGCGCAGACGATCACTGAAGCTTTCTTT. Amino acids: CASSLSQGAQTITEAFF.

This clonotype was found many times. The CDR3 here is CASTLLYSRTDTQYF. CDR3 DNA sequence: TGTGCCAGCACCCTACTCTACAGCAGAACAGATACGCAGTATTTT. The V call is TRBV7-6, the J call TRBJ2-3; D is unclear. Trimming removed 7 bases from V and 3 bases from J, with 17 bases in between. CDR3 size: 15 residues. The germline gives CDR1 SGHVS, CDR2 FNYEAQ.

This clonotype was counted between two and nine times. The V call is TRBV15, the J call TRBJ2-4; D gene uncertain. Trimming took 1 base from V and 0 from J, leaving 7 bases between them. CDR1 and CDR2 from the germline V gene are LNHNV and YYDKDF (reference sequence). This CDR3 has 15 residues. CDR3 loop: CATSRGTLAKNIQYF. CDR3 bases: TGTGCCACCAGCAGAGGCACCTTAGCCAAAAACATTCAGTACTTC.

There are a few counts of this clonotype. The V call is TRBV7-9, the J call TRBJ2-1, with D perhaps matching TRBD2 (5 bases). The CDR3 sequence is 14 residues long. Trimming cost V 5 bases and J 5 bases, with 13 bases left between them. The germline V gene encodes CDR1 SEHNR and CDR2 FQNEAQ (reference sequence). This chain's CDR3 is CASSPWTADNEQFF. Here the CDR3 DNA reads TGTGCCAGCAGCCCTTGGACTGCAGACAATGAGCAGTTCTTC.

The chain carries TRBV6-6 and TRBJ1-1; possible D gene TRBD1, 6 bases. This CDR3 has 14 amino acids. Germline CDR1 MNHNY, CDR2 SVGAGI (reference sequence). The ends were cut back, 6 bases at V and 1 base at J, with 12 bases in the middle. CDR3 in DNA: TGTGCCAGCAGCCCACCGACAGGGAACACTGAAGCTTTCTTT. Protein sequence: CASSPPTGNTEAFF.